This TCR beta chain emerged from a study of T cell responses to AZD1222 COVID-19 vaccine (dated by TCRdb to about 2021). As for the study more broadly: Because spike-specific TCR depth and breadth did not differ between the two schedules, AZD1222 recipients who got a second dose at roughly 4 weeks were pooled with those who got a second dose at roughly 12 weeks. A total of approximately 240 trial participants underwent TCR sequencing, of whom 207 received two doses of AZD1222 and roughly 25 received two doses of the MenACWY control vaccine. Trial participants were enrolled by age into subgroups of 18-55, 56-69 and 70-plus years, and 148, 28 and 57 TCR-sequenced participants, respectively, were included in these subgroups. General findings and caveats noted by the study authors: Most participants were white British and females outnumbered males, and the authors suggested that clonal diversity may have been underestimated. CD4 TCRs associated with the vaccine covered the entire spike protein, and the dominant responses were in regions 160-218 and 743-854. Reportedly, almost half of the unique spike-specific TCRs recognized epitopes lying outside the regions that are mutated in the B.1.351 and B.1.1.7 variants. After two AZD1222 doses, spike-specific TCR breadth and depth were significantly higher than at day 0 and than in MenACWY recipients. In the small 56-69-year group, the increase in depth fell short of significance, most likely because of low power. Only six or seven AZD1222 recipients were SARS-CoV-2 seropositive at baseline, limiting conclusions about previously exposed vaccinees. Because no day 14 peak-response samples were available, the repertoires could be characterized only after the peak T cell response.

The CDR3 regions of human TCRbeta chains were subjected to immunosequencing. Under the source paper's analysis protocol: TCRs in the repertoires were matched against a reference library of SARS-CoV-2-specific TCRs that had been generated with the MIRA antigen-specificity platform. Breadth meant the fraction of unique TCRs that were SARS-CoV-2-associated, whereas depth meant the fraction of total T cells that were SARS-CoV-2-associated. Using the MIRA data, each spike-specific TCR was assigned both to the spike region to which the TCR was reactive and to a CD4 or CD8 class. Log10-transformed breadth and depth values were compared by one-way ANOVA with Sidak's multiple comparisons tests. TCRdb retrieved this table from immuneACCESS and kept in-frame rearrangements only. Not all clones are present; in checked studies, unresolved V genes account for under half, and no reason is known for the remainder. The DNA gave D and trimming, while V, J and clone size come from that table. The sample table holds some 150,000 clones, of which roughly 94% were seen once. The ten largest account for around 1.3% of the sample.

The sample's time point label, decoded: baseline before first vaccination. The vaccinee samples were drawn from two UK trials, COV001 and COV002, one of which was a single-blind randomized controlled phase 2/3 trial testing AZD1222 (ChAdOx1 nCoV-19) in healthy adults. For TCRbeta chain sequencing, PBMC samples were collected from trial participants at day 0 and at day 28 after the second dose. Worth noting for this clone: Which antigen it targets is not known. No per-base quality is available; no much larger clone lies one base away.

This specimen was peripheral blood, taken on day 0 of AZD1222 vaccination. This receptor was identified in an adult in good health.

The sequence in DNA is TGTGCCAGCAGTTTTATGCAGCCGGGACGGGCATCAACTAATGAAAAACTGTTTTTT. It translates to CASSFMQPGRASTNEKLFF. The chain couples TRBV27 to TRBJ1-4, with a tentative D gene TRBD1 over 5 matching bases. Taken from cysteine to phenylalanine, the CDR3 has 19 residues. This entry keeps only the CDR3 DNA: 57 bases, framed from base 1. CDR1 and CDR2 were assigned from the germline V gene (reference sequence) as MNHEY and SMNVEV. Relative to germline, V is 3 bases shorter and J is 0 bases shorter, with 20 bases between their ends.